Below, 16 T cell receptor beta chains from the same sample are listed, as sequenced in a study of blood T cell repertoires in COVID-19. The protocol was immunoSEQ multiplex PCR, while the TCRdb copy is restricted to in-frame clones and leaves out a portion. The sample lists some 41,000 clones; 65% to 85% were seen once. Material: peripheral blood. These receptors came from an older man in a cohort sampled during active COVID-19.

The gene calls are TRBV25-1 and TRBJ1-4; no clear D. There are 15 residues in the CDR3. Trimming shortened V by 3 bases and J by 0 bases, and 8 bases separated the two germline ends. Germline V lookup: CDR1 MGHDK, CDR2 SYGVNS. CDR3 protein: CASSDPGATNEKLFF. The DNA for the CDR3 is TGTGCCAGCAGTGACCCGGGAGCAACTAATGAAAAACTGTTTTTT.

The V and J genes are TRBV4-2 and TRBJ1-6; 11 nucleotides match TRBD1. The CDR3 loop spans 15 amino acids. V lost 4 bases and J lost 10; bases outside the gene matches: 6. CDR1 LGHNA and CDR2 YNFKEQ come from the germline V gene. The CDR3 protein is CASSRPGQGVSPLHF. The CDR3 region has the DNA TGTGCCAGCAGCCGACCGGGACAGGGGGTCTCACCCCTCCACTTT.

This clone was observed a handful of times. This chain uses TRBV5-6 with TRBJ2-5; D is unclear. The CDR3 totals 13 residues. Trimming stripped 0 bases from V and 2 bases from J, with 5 bases between. CDR1 is SGHDT, CDR2 YYEEEE, per germline. The CDR3 DNA sequence: TGTGCCAGCAGCTTGGGTAGACAAGAGACCCAGTACTTC. This gives the protein CASSLGRQETQYF.

J is TRBJ1-1 and V is TRBV29-1, with a weak D call TRBD1 (6 bases). Germline values: CDR1 SQVTM, CDR2 ANQGSEA. The CDR3 is 14 residues long. V lost 6 bases and J 6 bases, leaving 20 bases between the germline ends. The CDR3 DNA reads as TGCAGCGTCCAGGAGAACAGGGTGTCTCCTGAAGCTTTCTTT. The encoded protein is CSVQENRVSPEAFF.

The rearrangement links TRBV19 to TRBJ1-2; weak D call: TRBD1 (5 bases). The germline gives CDR1 LNHDA, CDR2 SQIVND (reference sequence). This CDR3 has 13 amino acids. The germline V and J ends were trimmed by 1 base and 6 bases, with 9 bases remaining between them. CDR3 sequence: CASSIGGIDGYTF. The CDR3 DNA reads as TGTGCCAGTAGTATAGGGGGCATAGATGGCTACACCTTC.

V and J are TRBV25-1 and TRBJ2-1, with D possibly matching TRBD2 (5 bases). V lost 3 bases, J lost 0 bases, and 12 bases lay in between. The germline gives CDR1 MGHDK, CDR2 SYGVNS. The CDR3 sequence is 16 residues long. As DNA, the CDR3 is TGTGCCAGCAGTGACAGGAGCGGAACCTCCTACAATGAGCAGTTCTTC. Translating gives CASSDRSGTSYNEQFF.

This chain connects TRBV2 to TRBJ2-2; TRBD1 matches at 7 bases. The CDR3 consists of 14 residues. From germline, CDR1 is SNHLY and CDR2 FYNNEI. V shed 9 bases, J shed 2 bases, and the junction held 6 bases outside the gene matches. For the CDR3, the DNA is TGTGCCAGTAATGACAGGGATAACACCGGGGAGCTGTTTTTT. It yields the protein CASNDRDNTGELFF.

The count of this clone is one. The rearrangement joins TRBV21-1 to TRBJ2-7; TRBD2 was called by the table and not checked on the DNA. TRBV21-1 is classified as a pseudogene. CDR3 size: 14 residues. This CDR3 reads CASTGSVSSYEQYF. For the CDR3, the DNA is TGTGCCAGCACCGGGTCCGTGAGCTCCTACGAGCAGTACTTC.

This clone has only a few counts. This chain uses TRBV9 with TRBJ1-2; D may be TRBD1 (5 bases). From germline, CDR1 is SGDLS and CDR2 YYNGEE. The CDR3 runs to 15 residues. V gave up 0 bases and J gave up 0 bases, with 9 bases separating them. The CDR3 nucleotides read TGTGCCAGCAGCGTAGGACAGCCCACTAACTATGGCTACACCTTC. Translating gives CASSVGQPTNYGYTF. Full variable domain (rest looked up from reference TRBV9 and TRBJ1-2): DSGVTQTPKHLITATGQRVTLRCSPRSGDLSVYWYQQSLDQGLQFLIQYYNGEERAKGNILERFSAQQFPDLHSELNLSSLELGDSALYFCASSVGQPTNYGYTFGSGTRLTVV.

This chain connects TRBV19 to TRBJ2-3, with a weak D call TRBD2 (6 bases). V was pared by 7 bases and J by 1 base, with 18 bases between. Looked up from germline, CDR1 is LNHDA and CDR2 is SQIVND (reference sequence). This CDR3 is built from 16 residues. The CDR3 protein is CASTDRAGYGTDTQYF. The CDR3 DNA reads TGTGCCAGTACCGACCGAGCGGGTTACGGCACAGATACGCAGTATTTT.

This chain uses TRBV7-2 with TRBJ2-3, with D unresolved. Germline values: CDR1 SGHTA, CDR2 FQGNSA. This CDR3 comprises 15 residues. V gave up 5 bases and J gave up 7 bases, with 19 bases separating them. For the CDR3, the DNA is TGTGCCAGCAGCATCTTAGACTCCGACGAGAATACGCAGTATTTT. Its translation: CASSILDSDENTQYF.

In its sample, this clone was seen once. The rearrangement joins TRBV23-1 to TRBJ2-1; 7 bases map to TRBD2. TRBV23-1 is labeled an ORF, and its function is uncertain. There are 14 residues in the CDR3. After removal of 7 bases from V and 3 bases from J, the junction contained 6 bases not matched to a gene. CDR3 bases: TGCGCCAGCAAAGCTAGCGGAGTCTACAATGAGCAGTTCTTC. This codes for CASKASGVYNEQFF.

This sequence joins TRBV12-3 or TRBV12-4 and TRBJ1-2, with 8 positions matching TRBD1. The length of the CDR3 is 13 residues. The V segment lost 5 bases and the J segment 11 bases; nucleotides outside the gene matches: 10. The DNA of the CDR3 is TGTGCCAGCAGTGAGACAGGGGAGGTATCTTACACCTTC. Translating it yields CASSETGEVSYTF.

The CDR3 DNA follows: TGCGCCAGCAGCCCTGGACAGGGGGCGCGAGTTTCCACTGAAGCTTTCTTT. Protein product: CASSPGQGARVSTEAFF. The chain is built from TRBV5-1 and TRBJ1-1; 11 bases fit TRBD1. Germline V gives CDR1 SGHRS, CDR2 YFSETQ. After removal of 4 bases from V and 4 bases from J, the junction contained 12 bases not matched to a gene. This CDR3 spans 17 amino acids.

V and J are TRBV11-2 and TRBJ2-7, with 12 bases that match TRBD2. There are 14 residues in the CDR3. J was trimmed by 5 bases and V by 5 bases; bases with no gene match: 4. Germline V gene data show CDR1 as SGHAT and CDR2 as FQNNGV. The CDR3 bases are TGTGCCAGCAGCCCCCGACTAGCGGGAGACGAGCAGTACTTC. Translating it yields CASSPRLAGDEQYF. The whole variable domain, filled in from reference TRBV11-2 and TRBJ2-7, reads EAGVAQSPRYKIIEKRQSVAFWCNPISGHATLYWYQQILGQGPKLLIQFQNNGVVDDSQLPKDRFSAERLKGVDSTLKIQPAKLEDSAVYLCASSPRLAGDEQYFGPGTRLTVT.

The chain couples TRBV9 to TRBJ1-2, with no clear D. V was shortened by 4 bases and J by 3 bases, with 7 bases between the two germline ends. Germline CDR1 reads SGDLS; CDR2 reads YYNGEE. The CDR3 consists of 12 residues. CDR3 bases: TGTGCCAGCAGCCCCGGGGACTATGGCTACACCTTC. Residues: CASSPGDYGYTF. Full variable domain (missing parts from reference TRBV9 and TRBJ1-2): DSGVTQTPKHLITATGQRVTLRCSPRSGDLSVYWYQQSLDQGLQFLIQYYNGEERAKGNILERFSAQQFPDLHSELNLSSLELGDSALYFCASSPGDYGYTFGSGTRLTVV.